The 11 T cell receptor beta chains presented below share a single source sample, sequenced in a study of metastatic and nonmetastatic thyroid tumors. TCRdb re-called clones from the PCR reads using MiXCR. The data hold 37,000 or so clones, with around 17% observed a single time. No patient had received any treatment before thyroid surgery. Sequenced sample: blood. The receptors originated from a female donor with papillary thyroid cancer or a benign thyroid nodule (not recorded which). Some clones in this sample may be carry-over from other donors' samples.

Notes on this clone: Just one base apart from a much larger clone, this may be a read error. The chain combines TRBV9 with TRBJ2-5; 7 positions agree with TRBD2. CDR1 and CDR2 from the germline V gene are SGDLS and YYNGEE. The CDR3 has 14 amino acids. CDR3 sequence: CANSVGGFEETQYF. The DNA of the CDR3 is TGTGCCAACAGCGTCGGGGGGTTCGAAGAGACCCAGTACTTC.

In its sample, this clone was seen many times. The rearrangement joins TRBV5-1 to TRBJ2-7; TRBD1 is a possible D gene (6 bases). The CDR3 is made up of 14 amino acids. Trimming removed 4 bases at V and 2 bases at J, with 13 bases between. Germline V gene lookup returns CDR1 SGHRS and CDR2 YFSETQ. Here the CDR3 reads CASSLQTGTYEQYF. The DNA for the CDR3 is TGCGCCAGCAGCCTGCAGACAGGAACCTACGAGCAGTACTTC.

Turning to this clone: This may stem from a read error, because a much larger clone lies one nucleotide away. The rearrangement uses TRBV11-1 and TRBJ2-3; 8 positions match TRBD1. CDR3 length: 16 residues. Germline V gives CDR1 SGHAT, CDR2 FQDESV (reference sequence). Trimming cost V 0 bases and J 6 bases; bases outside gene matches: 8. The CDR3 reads CASSLAVQGVSDTQYF. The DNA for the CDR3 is TGTGCCAGCAGCTTAGCGGTACAGGGGGTATCGGATACGCAGTATTTT.

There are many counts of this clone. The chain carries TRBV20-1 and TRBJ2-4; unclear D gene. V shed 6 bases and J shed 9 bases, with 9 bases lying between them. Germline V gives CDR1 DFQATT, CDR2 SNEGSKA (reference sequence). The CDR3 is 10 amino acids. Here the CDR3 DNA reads TGCAGTGCAGACATTGGCATTCAGTACTTC. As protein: CSADIGIQYF.

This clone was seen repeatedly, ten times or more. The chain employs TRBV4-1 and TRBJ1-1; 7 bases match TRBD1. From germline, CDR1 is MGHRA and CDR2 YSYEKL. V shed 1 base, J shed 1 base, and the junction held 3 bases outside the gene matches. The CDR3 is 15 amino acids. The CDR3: CASSQVRGPNTEAFF. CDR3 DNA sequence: TGCGCCAGCAGCCAAGTTAGGGGGCCGAACACTGAAGCTTTCTTT.

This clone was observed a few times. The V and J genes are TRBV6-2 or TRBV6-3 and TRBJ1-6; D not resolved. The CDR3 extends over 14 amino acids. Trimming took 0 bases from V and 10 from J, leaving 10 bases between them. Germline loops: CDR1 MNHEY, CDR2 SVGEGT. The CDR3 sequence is CASSYSGRRSPLHF. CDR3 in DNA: TGTGCCAGCAGTTACTCGGGGAGGCGATCACCCCTCCACTTT.

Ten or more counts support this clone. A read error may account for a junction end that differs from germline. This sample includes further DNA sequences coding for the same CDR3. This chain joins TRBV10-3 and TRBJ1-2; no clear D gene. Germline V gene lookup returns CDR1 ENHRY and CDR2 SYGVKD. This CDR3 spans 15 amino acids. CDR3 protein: CAISESAATNYGYTF. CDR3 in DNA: TGCGCCATCAGTGAGTCGGCAGCTACTAACTATGGCTACACCTTC.

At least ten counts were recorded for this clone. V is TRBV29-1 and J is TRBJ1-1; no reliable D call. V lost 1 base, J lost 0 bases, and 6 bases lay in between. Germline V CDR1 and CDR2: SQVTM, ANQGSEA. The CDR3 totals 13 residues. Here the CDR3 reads CSVEAAMNTEAFF. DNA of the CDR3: TGCAGCGTTGAAGCCGCTATGAACACTGAAGCTTTCTTT.

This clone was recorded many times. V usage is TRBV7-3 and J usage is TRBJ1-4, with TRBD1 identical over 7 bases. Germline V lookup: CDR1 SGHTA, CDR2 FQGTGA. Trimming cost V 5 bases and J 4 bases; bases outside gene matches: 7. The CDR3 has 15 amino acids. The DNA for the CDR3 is TGTGCCAGCAGCCAGACAGGGTCGGTTAATGAAAAACTGTTTTTT. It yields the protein CASSQTGSVNEKLFF.

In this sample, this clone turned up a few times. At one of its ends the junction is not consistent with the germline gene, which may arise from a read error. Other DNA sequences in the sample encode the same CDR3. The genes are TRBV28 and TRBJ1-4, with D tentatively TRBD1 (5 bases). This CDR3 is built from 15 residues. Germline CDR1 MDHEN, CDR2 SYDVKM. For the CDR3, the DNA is TGTGCCAGCAGTGGGGGTGGCGTCACTAATGAAAAACTTTTTTTT. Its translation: CASSGGGVTNEKLFF.

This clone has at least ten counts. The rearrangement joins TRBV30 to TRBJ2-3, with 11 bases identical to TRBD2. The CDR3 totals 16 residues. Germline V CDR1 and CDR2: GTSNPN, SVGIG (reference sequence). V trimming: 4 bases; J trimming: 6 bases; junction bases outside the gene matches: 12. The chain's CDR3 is CAWNTGRLAGRDTQYF. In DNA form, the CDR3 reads TGTGCCTGGAATACCGGGAGACTAGCGGGGAGGGATACGCAGTATTTT.